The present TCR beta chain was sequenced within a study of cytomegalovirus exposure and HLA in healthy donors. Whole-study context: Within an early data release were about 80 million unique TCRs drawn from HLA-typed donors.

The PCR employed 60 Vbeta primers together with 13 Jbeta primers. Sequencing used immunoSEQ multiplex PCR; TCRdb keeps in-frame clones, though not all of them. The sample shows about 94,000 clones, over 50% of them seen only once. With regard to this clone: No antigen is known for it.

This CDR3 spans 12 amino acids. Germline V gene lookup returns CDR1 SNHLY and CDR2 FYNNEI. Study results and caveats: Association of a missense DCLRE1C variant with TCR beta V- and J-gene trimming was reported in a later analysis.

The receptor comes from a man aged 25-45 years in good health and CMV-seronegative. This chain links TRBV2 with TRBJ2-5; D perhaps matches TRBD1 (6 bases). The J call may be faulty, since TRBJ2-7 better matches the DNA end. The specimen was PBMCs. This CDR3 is CATHRVPYEQYF. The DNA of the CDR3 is TGTGCCACACACAGGGTTCCCTACGAGCAGTACTTC.